This entry concerns a single T cell receptor beta chain. V was cut by 5 bases and J by 7 bases, with 15 bases left in between. CDR3 length: 14 amino acids. Germline assignment: CDR1 SNHLY and CDR2 FYNNEI. This sample is part of a study of blood T cell repertoires in COVID-19. Study context: Italy, Spain and the United States were the sources of the convalescent and acute COVID-19 samples. T cells, B-cell-depleted T cells, or PBMCs supplied cDNA or gDNA.

As originally analysed: Counts of nucleated cells, estimated from reference gene primer amplification, were obtained. Data came from immunoSEQ multiplex PCR; TCRdb stores just in-frame clones and leaves some out. That table supplies the V and J calls and clone size; D and trimming were determined from the DNA. The data hold 150,000 to 200,000 clones, with 80% observed a single time. The genes are TRBV2 and TRBJ1-5; possible D gene TRBD1, 5 bases. The sequence was obtained from a man between 65 and 85 years old with active or convalescent COVID-19. Sequencing used peripheral blood. The CDR3 nucleotides read TGTGCCAGCAGTCAAAGCGAACAGGCCCAGCCCCAGCATTTT. Protein product: CASSQSEQAQPQHF.